What follows describes a single T cell receptor beta chain. Its specificity is not known. This record comes from a study of OX40 agonist ivuxolimab in advanced cancers. The data were produced by immunoSEQ multiplex PCR, yet TCRdb's version contains in-frame clones alone and is incomplete. The sample contains tens of thousands of clones, 65% to 90% of which appear only once. V was clipped by 1 base and J by 4 bases; unmatched bases: 18. The CDR3 is 20 amino acids. Germline CDR1 is MGHRA and CDR2 is YSYEKL. Study-wide results and caveats: Clonal expansion from baseline to week 6 occurred in both CD4+ and CD8+ T cells. The study found among the lowest clonal expansion in partial responders at 0.1-3.0 mg/kg.

This sample comprised CD4+ or CD8+ T cells sorted from blood, obtained in a trial of the OX40 agonist ivuxolimab. V gene TRBV4-1 combines with J gene TRBJ2-3, with TRBD2 matching over 9 bases. This clonotype originated in an adult with an advanced solid tumor such as melanoma, head and neck, liver or kidney cancer. The CDR3 region is CASSQGGPSGNPGWADTQYF. CDR3 DNA: TGCGCCAGCAGCCAAGGCGGTCCTAGCGGGAACCCCGGTTGGGCAGATACGCAGTATTTT.